This T cell receptor (beta chain) was sequenced during a study of cytomegalovirus exposure and HLA in healthy donors. V was pared by 2 bases and J by 5 bases, with 10 bases of the junction left unmatched. The CDR3 contains 16 residues. Germline loops: CDR1 SGHKS, CDR2 YYEKEE (reference sequence). 13 Jbeta primers and 60 Vbeta primers were used for the PCR. Repertoires were generated with immunoSEQ multiplex PCR, while TCRdb's copy carries only in-frame clones and drops some. The sample has some 66,000 clones; approximately 81% are singletons. The chain is built from TRBV5-5 and TRBJ1-5; 7 positions match TRBD1. The origin of this receptor is a woman younger than 45 in good health and CMV-seronegative. The sequenced sample was PBMCs. CDR3 DNA: TGTGCCAGCAGCTTTTTTTCAGGGGGTGGGGATCAGCCCCAGCATTTT. As protein: CASSFFSGGGDQPQHF.